The 29 T cell receptor beta chains below all came from one sample that was sequenced in a study of sequential checkpoint blockade in melanoma. Treatment described: randomized to nivolumab then ipilimumab (arm A) or the reverse (arm B). This table comes from immunoSEQ multiplex PCR, and its TCRdb copy is limited to in-frame clones, with some not included. The profile shows 3,000 to 4,000 clones, roughly 59% of them singletons. Sequencing used CD8+ T cells sorted from blood (inferred from file names), obtained from a patient given nivolumab and ipilimumab in sequence. Source of these receptors: a human patient with melanoma. Some clones in this sample may be carry-over from other donors' samples.

V is TRBV7-9 and J is TRBJ1-1; TRBD1 might be the D (6 bases). Germline V CDR1 and CDR2: SEHNR, FQNEAQ (reference sequence). The CDR3 length is 14 residues. The V gene lost 3 bases and the J gene lost 4 bases, with 12 bases spanning the gap. The CDR3 loop reads CASSLGGARTEAFF. As DNA, the CDR3 is TGTGCCAGCAGCTTGGGGGGGGCGCGCACTGAAGCTTTCTTT.

This clone was detected once. This sequence joins TRBV6-4 and TRBJ2-3; 8 bases line up with TRBD2. The CDR3 has 15 amino acids. Looked up from germline, CDR1 is MRHNA and CDR2 is SNTAGT. With V trimmed by 4 bases and J by 2 bases, 5 bases remained unmatched. CDR3 residues: CASSVDGGATDTQYF. The DNA for the CDR3 is TGTGCCAGCAGTGTAGACGGGGGGGCCACAGATACGCAGTATTTT.

The genes are TRBV4-3 and TRBJ2-3, with D possibly matching TRBD1 (6 bases). The CDR3 is 16 amino acids. V shed 1 base and J shed 5 bases, with 16 bases lying between them. CDR1 LGHNA and CDR2 YSLEER come from the germline V gene. CDR3 in amino acids: CASSQGVNRDEDTQYF. The CDR3 bases are TGCGCCAGCAGCCAAGGGGTTAACAGGGACGAAGATACGCAGTATTTT.

The V call is TRBV27, the J call TRBJ1-1; D might be TRBD1 (6 bases). CDR3 length: 15 amino acids. Trimming stripped 5 bases from V and 2 bases from J, with 15 bases between. The germline gives CDR1 MNHEY, CDR2 SMNVEV (reference sequence). DNA of the CDR3: TGTGCCAGCAGTACGATCAGGGACATTAACACTGAAGCTTTCTTT. It encodes CASSTIRDINTEAFF.

The chain recombines TRBV6-6 with TRBJ2-5, with D hard to call. The germline V gene has CDR1 MNHNY and CDR2 SVGAGI (reference sequence). With 5 bases removed from V and 2 bases from J, the gap between germline ends came to 3 bases. The length of the CDR3 is 11 residues. CDR3 residues: CASSTQETQYF. The CDR3 DNA is TGTGCCAGCAGTACACAAGAGACCCAGTACTTC.

The chain recombines TRBV30 with TRBJ2-1; D is perhaps TRBD2 (5 bases). This CDR3 has 17 residues. Germline lookup yields CDR1 GTSNPN and CDR2 SVGIG (reference sequence). V dropped 0 bases and J dropped 1 base, with 16 bases sitting between them. The CDR3 spells CAWSVRLRVISYNEQFF. In DNA, the CDR3 is TGTGCCTGGAGTGTACGCCTGCGGGTGATATCCTACAATGAGCAGTTCTTC.

The chain is built from TRBV5-1 and TRBJ2-7, with TRBD1 matching 10 bases. The CDR3 sequence is 15 residues long. Germline V gene lookup returns CDR1 SGHRS and CDR2 YFSETQ. V lost 2 bases and J lost 4; bases outside the gene matches: 6. In DNA, the CDR3 is TGCGCCAGCAGCTTCCGGACAGGGGGTGGTTACGAGCAGTACTTC. It translates to CASSFRTGGGYEQYF.

The chain employs TRBV4-3 and TRBJ2-1; TRBD1 matches at 8 bases. CDR1 is LGHNA, CDR2 YSLEER, per germline. CDR3 length: 18 amino acids. V lost 2 bases, J lost 2 bases, and 11 bases stayed unmatched. CDR3 sequence reads: CASSQTPLTGEPYNEQFF. The CDR3 DNA follows: TGCGCCAGCAGCCAAACCCCCCTGACAGGGGAGCCCTACAATGAGCAGTTCTTC.

This chain uses TRBV5-6 with TRBJ1-2, with TRBD1 as a possible D gene (6 bases). CDR1 is SGHDT and CDR2 is YYEEEE in the germline V gene. The CDR3 covers 15 residues. The germline V and J ends were trimmed by 4 bases and 4 bases, with 17 bases remaining between them. DNA for the CDR3: TGTGCCAGCAGCCCATACGGGGGGGGGCCCTATGGCTACACCTTC. Translating gives CASSPYGGGPYGYTF.

This clone was observed a single time. The chain combines TRBV7-6 with TRBJ2-3; 7 bases map to TRBD2. Germline values: CDR1 SGHVS, CDR2 FNYEAQ. Trimming removed 5 bases from V and 1 base from J; junction bases left unmatched: 6. The CDR3 is 15 residues long. CDR3 in DNA: TGTGCCAGCAGCCCGCGGGGGACCCGCACAGATACGCAGTATTTT. Amino acids: CASSPRGTRTDTQYF.

The chain couples TRBV19 to TRBJ1-5; tentatively, D is TRBD1 (5 bases). Trimming stripped 0 bases from V and 0 bases from J, with 12 bases between. CDR1 LNHDA and CDR2 SQIVND come from the germline V gene (reference sequence). This CDR3 comprises 17 residues. CDR3 coding DNA: TGTGCCAGTAGTATAGAGCCGGGGGAAGGTAGCAATCAGCCCCAGCATTTT. Translation: CASSIEPGEGSNQPQHF. Full variable domain (remainder filled in from reference TRBV19 and TRBJ1-5): DGGITQSPKYLFRKEGQNVTLSCEQNLNHDAMYWYRQDPGQGLRLIYYSQIVNDFQKGDIAEGYSVSREKKESFPLTVTSAQKNPTAFYLCASSIEPGEGSNQPQHFGDGTRLSIL.

The chain combines TRBV5-1 with TRBJ2-3; 8 positions match TRBD2. With 0 bases clipped from V and 4 bases from J, the junction kept 7 bases outside the gene matches. This CDR3 comprises 16 residues. Per the germline V gene, CDR1 is SGHRS and CDR2 is YFSETQ. CDR3 amino acids: CASSLVGGLVADTQYF. CDR3 DNA sequence: TGCGCCAGCAGCTTGGTTGGGGGACTAGTTGCAGATACGCAGTATTTT. The variable domain in full, completed from reference TRBV5-1 and TRBJ2-3, reads KAGVTQTPRYLIKTRGQQVTLSCSPISGHRSVSWYQQTPGQGLQFLFEYFSETQRNKGNFPGRFSGRQFSNSRSEMNVSTLELGDSALYLCASSLVGGLVADTQYFGPGTRLTVL.

The chain combines TRBV6-6 with TRBJ2-7; 8 positions agree with TRBD1. Trimming took 4 bases from V and 8 from J; bases not matched to a gene: 7. The germline V gene encodes CDR1 MNHNY and CDR2 SVGAGI (reference sequence). The CDR3 length is 13 residues. This CDR3 is CASSSQGALQQYF. DNA for the CDR3: TGTGCCAGCAGTTCCCAGGGGGCGCTTCAGCAGTACTTC.

The chain carries TRBV7-9 and TRBJ1-2, with D possibly TRBD1 on 5 matching bases. Germline V CDR1 and CDR2: SEHNR, FQNEAQ (reference sequence). This CDR3 is built from 14 residues. V was trimmed by 3 bases and J by 4 bases, leaving 12 bases between them. In nucleotides, the CDR3 is TGTGCCAGCAGCTTCCCAGACAGTCGCTATGGCTACACCTTC. Protein sequence: CASSFPDSRYGYTF. The full variable domain, rest sourced from reference TRBV7-9 and TRBJ1-2, is DTGVSQNPRHKITKRGQNVTFRCDPISEHNRLYWYRQTLGQGPEFLTYFQNEAQLEKSRLLSDRFSAERPKGSFSTLEIQRTEQGDSAMYLCASSFPDSRYGYTFGSGTRLTVV.

The chain employs TRBV6-1 and TRBJ1-2; TRBD1 is a possible D gene (5 bases). Germline V lookup: CDR1 MNHNS, CDR2 SASEGT. The CDR3 totals 13 residues. Deletions cut 6 bases from V and 4 bases from J, with 12 bases between. CDR3 protein: CASRPTDTYGYTF. Here the CDR3 DNA reads TGTGCCAGCAGACCCACGGACACCTATGGCTACACCTTC.

The sample holds a few counts of this clone. This may be a read error, as it is one base from a much larger clone. The chain links TRBV2 to TRBJ2-7, with TRBD1 as a possible D gene (6 bases). The germline V gene has CDR1 SNHLY and CDR2 FYNNEI. The length of the CDR3 is 14 residues. CDR3 in DNA: TGTGCCACAGATAAGGGGGATTCCTCCTACGACCAGTACTTC. This codes for CATDKGDSSYDQYF.

This chain joins TRBV2 and TRBJ1-2, with a possible D match to TRBD1 (6 bases). Trimming stripped 4 bases from V and 7 bases from J, with 16 bases between. Germline loops: CDR1 SNHLY, CDR2 FYNNEI. The CDR3 totals 14 residues. The CDR3 reads CASSGSDRIGGYTF. As DNA, the CDR3 is TGTGCCAGCAGTGGGTCGGACAGAATCGGTGGCTACACCTTC.

This clone was counted a few times. The V call is TRBV11-2, the J call TRBJ1-1; TRBD1 agrees at 9 bases. The CDR3 is 13 amino acids. V lost 5 bases, J lost 4 bases, and 2 bases stayed unmatched. Germline lookup yields CDR1 SGHAT and CDR2 FQNNGV. This CDR3 is CASSGQGLTEAFF. The CDR3 coding sequence is TGTGCCAGCAGCGGACAGGGGCTCACTGAAGCTTTCTTT.

The rearrangement links TRBV10-2 to TRBJ2-5; D call uncertain. The V and J ends lost 5 bases and 2 bases respectively, with 9 bases between them. The CDR3 has 13 residues. The germline CDR1 and CDR2 sequences are WSHSY and SAAADI. The CDR3 sequence is CASSRTEQETQYF. The CDR3 DNA follows: TGCGCCAGCAGTCGAACAGAACAAGAGACCCAGTACTTC.

The chain joins TRBV7-2 to TRBJ2-2; 14 nucleotides line up with TRBD2. The ends lost 0 bases at V and 7 bases at J; junction bases unmatched: 7. This CDR3 region has 18 residues. Germline V CDR1 and CDR2: SGHTA, FQGNSA. The CDR3, as DNA: TGTGCCAGCAGCTTAGCCCTGACTAGCGGGGGGGCCGGCGGGGAGCTGTTTTTT. Amino acid sequence: CASSLALTSGGAGGELFF.

Turning to this clone: A much larger clone differs from this one at a single base, so this may be a read error. V and J are TRBV29-1 and TRBJ1-2, with TRBD1 identical over 7 bases. CDR1 and CDR2 from the germline V gene are SQVTM and ANQGSEA. The CDR3 has 11 amino acids. The CDR3 DNA reads as TGCAGCGTCGGGACAGTCTATGGCCACACCTTC. Protein: CSVGTVYGHTF.

This clone is labeled as medium-sized. V gene TRBV6-1 combines with J gene TRBJ2-3; 8 bases fit TRBD1. This CDR3 has 15 residues. Germline assignment: CDR1 MNHNS and CDR2 SASEGT. V lost 0 bases to trimming and J lost 4 bases; unmatched junction nucleotides: 3. CDR3 bases: TGTGCCAGCAGTGAAGCGCAACAGGGGGCAGATACGCAGTATTTT. Its translation: CASSEAQQGADTQYF.

V gene TRBV12-5 combines with J gene TRBJ1-1, with a tentative D call TRBD1 (6 bases). This CDR3 has 15 residues. CDR1 is LGHNT and CDR2 is FRNRAP in the germline V gene. Trimming cost V 1 base and J 3 bases, with 12 bases left between them. DNA of the CDR3: TGTGCTAGTGGTTTGGCACAGGGTGCGGACACTGAAGCTTTCTTT. Encoded protein: CASGLAQGADTEAFF.

The chain employs TRBV19 and TRBJ2-5; possible D gene TRBD1, 6 bases. The CDR3 covers 13 residues. Germline V CDR1 and CDR2: LNHDA, SQIVND (reference sequence). Trimming removed 5 bases from V and 11 bases from J, with 18 bases in between. CDR3 protein: CASSPAGAREQYF. CDR3 in DNA: TGTGCCAGTAGTCCGGCAGGGGCCCGAGAGCAGTACTTC.

The chain joins TRBV27 to TRBJ2-7; unclear D gene. The CDR3 is 12 residues long. Trimming removed 9 bases at V and 0 bases at J, with 9 bases between. CDR1 MNHEY and CDR2 SMNVEV come from the germline V gene (reference sequence). The CDR3 region has the DNA TGTGCCAGTTACGTGAGCTCCTACGAGCAGTACTTC. This sequence encodes CASYVSSYEQYF.

The chain combines TRBV6-1 with TRBJ1-5; tentative D call: TRBD1 (5 bases). Germline CDR1 and CDR2: MNHNS and SASEGT. The CDR3 is made up of 15 amino acids. Deletions cut 0 bases from V and 6 bases from J, with 12 bases between. The CDR3 region is CASSEATGGVQPQHF. In nucleotides, the CDR3 is TGTGCCAGCAGTGAAGCAACGGGGGGTGTTCAGCCCCAGCATTTT.

This clone has just a few counts. The chain carries TRBV5-5 and TRBJ1-6; D is unclear. The germline V gene has CDR1 SGHKS and CDR2 YYEKEE (reference sequence). Trimming took 4 bases from V and 9 from J, leaving 23 bases between them. This CDR3 region has 17 residues. This CDR3 is CASSPRLPGDLSSPLHF. For the CDR3, the DNA is TGTGCCAGCAGCCCCAGGCTCCCGGGAGACCTGAGTTCACCCCTCCACTTT.

A few counts support this clone. The chain combines TRBV6-1 with TRBJ1-5; D perhaps matches TRBD1 (6 bases). V lost 7 bases, J lost 3 bases, and 16 bases lay in between. The CDR3 loop spans 15 amino acids. CDR1 and CDR2 (germline): MNHNS, SASEGT. The CDR3 sequence is CASTAGETNNQPQHF. As DNA, the CDR3 is TGTGCCAGCACGGCAGGGGAGACTAACAATCAGCCCCAGCATTTT.

J is TRBJ2-1 and V is TRBV5-4, with D tentatively TRBD1 (6 bases). Trimming shortened V by 2 bases and J by 8 bases, and 17 bases separated the two germline ends. This CDR3 region has 15 residues. Germline V gives CDR1 SGHNT, CDR2 YYREEE (reference sequence). CDR3: CASSFWGRRWDEQFF. CDR3 nucleotide sequence: TGTGCCAGCAGCTTCTGGGGGCGTAGGTGGGATGAGCAGTTCTTC. The full variable domain, rest sourced from reference TRBV5-4 and TRBJ2-1, is ETGVTQSPTHLIKTRGQQVTLRCSSQSGHNTVSWYQQALGQGPQFIFQYYREEENGRGNFPPRFSGLQFPNYSSELNVNALELDDSALYLCASSFWGRRWDEQFFGPGTRLTVL.